This T cell receptor (beta chain) was recovered during a study of cytomegalovirus exposure and HLA in healthy donors. This CDR3 has 16 residues. V was clipped by 3 bases and J by 1 base, with 17 bases between them. The V gene's germline CDR1 is SGHNT and CDR2 YYREEE (reference sequence). Both 60 Vbeta primers and 13 Jbeta primers went into the PCR. This table comes from immunoSEQ multiplex PCR, and its TCRdb copy is limited to in-frame clones, with some not included. The listing records some 130,000 clones. The sequence derives from a woman in her 40s in good health and CMV-seronegative. The sample was PBMCs. The chain uses TRBV5-4 and TRBJ2-7; possibly TRBD1 for D (5 bases). The CDR3 region is CASSSIGRQRSYEQYF. The CDR3 DNA is TGTGCCAGCAGCTCCATTGGGCGACAGAGGTCCTACGAGCAGTACTTC.